The next 29 T cell receptor beta chains were all read from a single sample in a study of cytomegalovirus exposure and HLA in healthy donors. The PCR was carried out with 60 Vbeta primers and 13 Jbeta primers. Libraries were prepared by immunoSEQ multiplex PCR; TCRdb keeps only in-frame clonotypes and omits some of them. There are 50,000 to 75,000 clones in the sample, with around 2.1% held by the top ten. Sequenced sample: PBMCs. These receptors came from a woman aged 18-35 years in good health and CMV-seronegative.

This rearrangement joins TRBV4-1 to TRBJ2-3, with D tentatively TRBD2 (5 bases). Trimming stripped 4 bases from V and 5 bases from J, with 16 bases between. This CDR3 region has 15 residues. Germline V gene sequence: CDR1 MGHRA, CDR2 YSYEKL. Written as DNA, the CDR3 is TGCGCCAGCAGCCCGGACGGAGGCCACAGAGATACGCAGTATTTT. This encodes CASSPDGGHRDTQYF.

J is TRBJ1-6 and V is TRBV19; D unclear. Germline CDR1 is LNHDA and CDR2 is SQIVND (reference sequence). There are 14 residues in the CDR3. V gave up 3 bases and J gave up 7 bases, with 10 bases separating them. Here the CDR3 reads CASSMQVLNSPLHF. The CDR3 coding sequence is TGTGCCAGTAGTATGCAGGTCCTCAATTCACCCCTCCACTTT.

This chain links TRBV5-4 with TRBJ1-2; D may be TRBD1 (5 bases). V was cut by 2 bases and J by 6 bases, with 11 bases left in between. Germline lookup yields CDR1 SGHNT and CDR2 YYREEE (reference sequence). There are 13 residues in the CDR3. The CDR3 sequence: CASSFDSIHGYTF. The CDR3 DNA is TGTGCCAGCAGCTTCGACAGCATACATGGCTACACCTTC.

For this clone: The junction does not match germline at one end; this may be a read error. The V call is TRBV5-6, the J call TRBJ2-3, with D uncertain. Germline V gene lookup returns CDR1 SGHDT and CDR2 YYEEEE. The CDR3 totals 11 residues. CDR3 loop: CASSATDKQYF. DNA of the CDR3: TGTGCCAGCAGTGCCACAGATAAGCAGTATTTT.

V is TRBV6-6 and J is TRBJ1-5; 7 bases match TRBD1. V lost 0 bases and J lost 5; bases outside the gene matches: 4. The germline V gene has CDR1 MNHNY and CDR2 SVGAGI (reference sequence). This CDR3 is built from 15 residues. The CDR3 spells CASSYSGTAYQPQHF. CDR3 nucleotide sequence: TGTGCCAGCAGTTACTCTGGGACAGCTTATCAGCCCCAGCATTTT.

The chain carries TRBV20-1 and TRBJ2-3; the D is unclear. The germline V gene has CDR1 DFQATT and CDR2 SNEGSKA (reference sequence). The CDR3 is made up of 11 amino acids. Deletions cut 2 bases from V and 2 bases from J, with 2 bases between. CDR3 protein: CSARLTDTQYF. Here the CDR3 DNA reads TGCAGTGCTAGACTCACAGATACGCAGTATTTT.

The chain recombines TRBV5-1 with TRBJ2-7, with TRBD2 matching 7 bases. V lost 0 bases and J lost 4; bases outside the gene matches: 1. CDR3 length: 13 amino acids. Per the germline V gene, CDR1 is SGHRS and CDR2 is YFSETQ. The CDR3 region has the DNA TGCGCCAGCAGCTTGGGGGGGGGATACGAGCAGTACTTC. It specifies CASSLGGGYEQYF. The full variable domain, with the rest looked up from reference TRBV5-1 and TRBJ2-7, is KAGVTQTPRYLIKTRGQQVTLSCSPISGHRSVSWYQQTPGQGLQFLFEYFSETQRNKGNFPGRFSGRQFSNSRSEMNVSTLELGDSALYLCASSLGGGYEQYFGPGTRLTVT.

This chain joins TRBV28 and TRBJ1-5; weak D call: TRBD1 (5 bases). V was shortened by 4 bases and J by 4 bases, with 11 bases between the two germline ends. The germline V gene encodes CDR1 MDHEN and CDR2 SYDVKM. The CDR3 consists of 14 residues. CDR3 sequence: CASSSRQLNQPQHF. The CDR3 DNA is TGTGCCAGCAGTTCCCGACAGCTTAATCAGCCCCAGCATTTT.

The V call is TRBV5-1, the J call TRBJ2-1, with 11 bases matching TRBD1. Trimming at V came to 4 bases and at J to 0 bases, leaving 6 bases not matched to a gene. CDR3 length: 17 residues. The germline gives CDR1 SGHRS, CDR2 YFSETQ. CDR3 region: CASSPGTGGSSYNEQFF. In DNA, the CDR3 is TGCGCCAGCAGCCCCGGGACAGGGGGGAGCTCCTACAATGAGCAGTTCTTC.

The chain is built from TRBV7-9 and TRBJ2-7; TRBD1 matches 9 bases. Unmatched junction bases numbered 7, after V lost 6 bases and J lost 1 base. Per the germline V gene, CDR1 is SEHNR and CDR2 is FQNEAQ (reference sequence). The CDR3 sequence is 15 residues long. The CDR3 DNA is TGTGCCAGCAGTACGGGACAGGGCCGTTCCTACGAGCAGTACTTC. Protein product: CASSTGQGRSYEQYF.

V is TRBV28 and J is TRBJ2-3, with 10 bases matching TRBD1. CDR1 and CDR2 (germline): MDHEN, SYDVKM. Losses at the gene ends were 8 bases for V and 4 bases for J; bases not matched to a gene: 12. CDR3 length equals 16 residues. The CDR3 reads CASPPSRDRGPDTQYF. The CDR3 DNA sequence: TGTGCCAGCCCCCCTTCCCGGGACAGGGGACCAGATACGCAGTATTTT.

V and J are TRBV28 and TRBJ2-1; 9 nucleotides agree with TRBD2. Germline-derived CDR1 and CDR2 are MDHEN and SYDVKM. The ends lost 5 bases at V and 9 bases at J; junction bases unmatched: 11. The CDR3 sequence is 15 residues long. CDR3 amino acids: CASSRTSDWEREQFF. In DNA, the CDR3 is TGTGCCAGCAGTCGGACTAGCGATTGGGAGCGTGAGCAGTTCTTC.

V usage is TRBV6-5 and J usage is TRBJ2-7; D may be TRBD2 (6 bases). Germline CDR1 is MNHEY and CDR2 is SVGAGI. The CDR3 covers 13 residues. The V end was cut by 7 bases, the J end by 3 bases, with 13 bases between. DNA of the CDR3: TGTGCCAGCACGCGGGGTTTGGACTACGAGCAGTACTTC. Protein product: CASTRGLDYEQYF.

V is TRBV7-9 and J is TRBJ2-7; D is uncertain. The CDR3 spans 15 residues. The germline gives CDR1 SEHNR, CDR2 FQNEAQ (reference sequence). The V end lost 4 bases, the J end lost 2 bases, and 15 bases lay between the germline ends. The CDR3 loop reads CASSSFSAGPYEQYF. DNA for the CDR3: TGTGCCAGCAGCTCTTTTTCCGCTGGGCCCTACGAGCAGTACTTC.

The chain couples TRBV29-1 to TRBJ1-2, with 7 bases that match TRBD1. The V segment lost 5 bases and the J segment 6 bases; nucleotides outside the gene matches: 9. The CDR3 spans 13 residues. CDR1 and CDR2 (germline): SQVTM, ANQGSEA. This CDR3 is CSVITGDVDGYTF. In DNA form, the CDR3 reads TGCAGCGTTATAACAGGGGATGTGGATGGCTACACCTTC.

The chain carries TRBV5-8 and TRBJ2-1; 7 bases match TRBD1. Germline-derived CDR1 and CDR2 are SGHTS and YDEGEE. J gave up 4 bases and V 2 bases, and 6 bases lay outside the gene matches. The CDR3 has 15 residues. In DNA, the CDR3 is TGTGCCAGCAGCTTCCGGGACAGAGATTACAATGAGCAGTTCTTC. Its protein product is CASSFRDRDYNEQFF.

V is TRBV5-6 and J is TRBJ2-7; 8 bases match TRBD1. Germline lookup yields CDR1 SGHDT and CDR2 YYEEEE. There are 14 residues in the CDR3. V was clipped by 1 base and J by 4 bases; unmatched bases: 4. CDR3 nucleotides: TGTGCCAGCAGCTTGTGGACAGGGCCTTACGAGCAGTACTTC. It yields the protein CASSLWTGPYEQYF.

The chain is built from TRBV5-1 and TRBJ2-7; 12 bases match TRBD2. Germline assignment: CDR1 SGHRS and CDR2 YFSETQ. The CDR3 totals 16 residues. Unmatched junction bases numbered 5, after V lost 2 bases and J lost 2 bases. CDR3 coding DNA: TGCGCCAGCAGCTTTCGGACTAGCGGGGACCCCTACGAGCAGTACTTC. It specifies CASSFRTSGDPYEQYF.

V is TRBV6-1 and J is TRBJ2-1; the match to TRBD1 covers 8 bases. CDR1 is MNHNS and CDR2 is SASEGT in the germline V gene. V was clipped by 3 bases and J by 6 bases; unmatched bases: 7. The CDR3 runs to 15 residues. The CDR3 reads CASSDGGQGGNEQFF. The CDR3 nucleotides are TGTGCCAGCAGTGACGGAGGACAGGGCGGCAATGAGCAGTTCTTC.

This chain uses TRBV7-2 with TRBJ1-2, with D perhaps TRBD1 (5 bases). This CDR3 spans 16 amino acids. Germline V gene sequence: CDR1 SGHTA, CDR2 FQGNSA. V lost 1 base, J lost 0 bases, and 12 bases lay in between. CDR3 protein: CASSLELGRSNYGYTF. CDR3 DNA sequence: TGTGCCAGCAGCTTAGAGCTGGGGCGTTCTAACTATGGCTACACCTTC.

This rearrangement joins TRBV7-9 to TRBJ2-3; D call uncertain. Looked up from germline, CDR1 is SEHNR and CDR2 is FQNEAQ (reference sequence). This CDR3 comprises 15 residues. V lost 3 bases, J lost 1 base, and 11 bases lay in between. This chain's CDR3 is CASSFITIGTDTQYF. The CDR3 bases are TGTGCCAGCAGCTTTATAACTATCGGCACAGATACGCAGTATTTT.

With respect to this clone: One end of the junction varies from germline; a read error may be responsible. The chain is built from TRBV7-9 and TRBJ2-7; D perhaps matches TRBD1 (6 bases). Germline V gene data show CDR1 as SEHNR and CDR2 as FQNEAQ (reference sequence). The CDR3 length is 13 residues. CDR3 bases: TGTGCCAGCAGCTTATGGGACAAGGACCCCCCCTGCTTC. It specifies CASSLWDKDPPCF. The full variable domain, in which reference TRBV7-9 and TRBJ2-7 provide the parts outside the CDR3, is DTGVSQNPRHKITKRGQNVTFRCDPISEHNRLYWYRQTLGQGPEFLTYFQNEAQLEKSRLLSDRFSAERPKGSFSTLEIQRTEQGDSAMYLCASSLWDKDPPCFGPGTRLTVT.

The chain couples TRBV5-6 to TRBJ1-1; a possible D gene is TRBD1 (5 bases). The CDR3 contains 15 residues. V was trimmed by 2 bases and J by 1 base, leaving 12 bases between them. Germline lookup yields CDR1 SGHDT and CDR2 YYEEEE. The CDR3 here is CASSFFRTRNTEAFF. Written as DNA, the CDR3 is TGTGCCAGCAGCTTTTTTCGGACACGGAACACTGAAGCTTTCTTT.

The rearrangement joins TRBV5-1 to TRBJ2-7, with 9 bases fitting TRBD1. Germline V gene lookup returns CDR1 SGHRS and CDR2 YFSETQ. After removal of 4 bases from V and 4 bases from J, the junction contained 6 bases not matched to a gene. The CDR3 runs to 14 residues. The CDR3 bases are TGCGCCAGCAGCCCCAGACAGGGGGGGTACGAGCAGTACTTC. It is translated as CASSPRQGGYEQYF.

The chain combines TRBV4-1 with TRBJ2-3; no clear D gene. The CDR3 spans 12 residues. CDR1 is MGHRA, CDR2 YSYEKL, per germline. Trimming pared 7 bases from V and 14 bases from J, leaving 19 bases between. CDR3 residues: CASNLPGSPRYF. The CDR3 bases are TGCGCCAGCAACCTCCCAGGATCCCCCAGGTATTTT.

CDR3: CASSQERGGHDISGNTIYF. For the CDR3, the DNA is TGTGCCAGCAGCCAAGAGAGGGGGGGCCACGACATCTCTGGAAACACCATATATTTT. V usage is TRBV4-2 and J usage is TRBJ1-3; perhaps TRBD1 as D (6 bases). The CDR3 is made up of 19 amino acids. Germline V gene sequence: CDR1 LGHNA, CDR2 YNFKEQ. V was pared by 0 bases and J by 0 bases, with 18 bases between.

The CDR3 reads CASRRRGTEAFF. CDR3 nucleotide sequence: TGTGCCAGCAGACGTCGGGGGACTGAAGCTTTCTTT. The gene calls are TRBV6-6 and TRBJ1-1, with D possibly being TRBD1 (5 bases). Germline V CDR1 and CDR2: MNHNY, SVGAGI (reference sequence). The V end lost 6 bases, the J end lost 5 bases, and 10 bases lay between the germline ends. The CDR3 spans 12 residues.

V is TRBV4-2 and J is TRBJ2-3, with 11 bases aligning to TRBD2. J gave up 1 base and V 2 bases, and 5 bases lay outside the gene matches. Germline CDR1 and CDR2: LGHNA and YNFKEQ. The CDR3 length is 17 residues. The CDR3 protein is CASSQTTSGGGTDTQYF. As DNA, the CDR3 is TGTGCCAGCAGCCAAACCACTAGCGGGGGAGGCACAGATACGCAGTATTTT.

The chain carries TRBV7-9 and TRBJ1-5, with D unclear. V was trimmed by 4 bases and J by 9 bases, leaving 13 bases between them. The germline CDR1 and CDR2 sequences are SEHNR and FQNEAQ (reference sequence). The CDR3 extends over 13 amino acids. The CDR3 loop reads CASSSNNHGPQHF. CDR3 nucleotide sequence: TGTGCCAGCAGCTCGAACAACCATGGGCCCCAGCATTTT.